This entry is about one T cell receptor beta chain. The data were obtained in a study of intratumoral heterogeneity in liver cancer. Trimming pared 0 bases from V and 8 bases from J, leaving 19 bases between. The CDR3 is 16 amino acids. Germline CDR1 reads SGHDT; CDR2 reads YYEEEE. Data came from immunoSEQ multiplex PCR; TCRdb stores just in-frame clones and leaves some out. The sample lists 21,000 or so clones, just under 75% occurring once. The sequence was obtained from a woman aged 70 to 79 with hepatocellular carcinoma. The sample was tumor-adjacent normal tissue, taken before any cancer treatment. This rearrangement joins TRBV5-6 to TRBJ2-3, with a tentative D call TRBD2 (5 bases). The CDR3 DNA follows: TGTGCCAGCAGCTTGGAGGGCGGTCCGACCCGGGGTACGCAGTATTTT. Translation gives CASSLEGGPTRGTQYF.